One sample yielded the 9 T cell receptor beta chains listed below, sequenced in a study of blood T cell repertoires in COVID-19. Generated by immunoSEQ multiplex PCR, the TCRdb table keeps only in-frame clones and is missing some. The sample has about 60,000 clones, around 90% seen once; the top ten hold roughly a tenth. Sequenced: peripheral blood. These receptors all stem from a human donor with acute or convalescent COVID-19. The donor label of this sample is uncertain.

CDR3 bases: TGTGCCATCAGCCCGGGCGGGAGCTCCTATAATTCACCCCTCCACTTT. Protein product: CAISPGGSSYNSPLHF. The chain recombines TRBV10-3 with TRBJ1-6, with D unclear. This CDR3 is 16 amino acids long. V lost 6 bases and J 0 bases, leaving 12 bases between the germline ends. Germline V gene lookup returns CDR1 ENHRY and CDR2 SYGVKD.

Here the CDR3 reads CASVEQGVTEAFF. In DNA, the CDR3 is TGTGCCAGCGTCGAACAGGGGGTCACTGAAGCTTTCTTT. The chain links TRBV3-1 (or the pseudogene TRBV3-2) to TRBJ1-1, with 8 bases aligning to TRBD1. V gave up 8 bases and J gave up 4 bases; unmatched junction bases: 6. The CDR3 is made up of 13 amino acids. Germline assignment: CDR1 LGHDT and CDR2 YNNKEL (reference sequence).

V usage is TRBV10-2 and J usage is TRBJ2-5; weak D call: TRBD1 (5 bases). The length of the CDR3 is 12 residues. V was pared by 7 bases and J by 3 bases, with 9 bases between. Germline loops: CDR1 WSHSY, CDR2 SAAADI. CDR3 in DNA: TGCGCCAGCATCGACAGCAAAGAGACCCAGTACTTC. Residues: CASIDSKETQYF.

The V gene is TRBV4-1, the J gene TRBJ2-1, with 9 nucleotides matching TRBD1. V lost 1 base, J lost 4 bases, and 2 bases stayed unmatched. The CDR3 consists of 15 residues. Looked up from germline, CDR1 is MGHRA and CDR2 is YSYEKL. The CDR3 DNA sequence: TGCGCCAGCAGCCAAGTTGGGACAGGGTACAATGAGCAGTTCTTC. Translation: CASSQVGTGYNEQFF.

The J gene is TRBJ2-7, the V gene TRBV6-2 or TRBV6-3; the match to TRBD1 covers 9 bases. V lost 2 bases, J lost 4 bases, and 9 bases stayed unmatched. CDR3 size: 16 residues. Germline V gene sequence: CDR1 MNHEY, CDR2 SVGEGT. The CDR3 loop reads CASSYDLGQGRYEQYF. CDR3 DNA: TGTGCCAGCAGTTACGATTTAGGACAGGGGAGGTACGAGCAGTACTTC.

The CDR3 here is CASSDSSTSGTDTQYF. CDR3 DNA sequence: TGTGCCAGCAGCGATTCGAGCACTAGCGGCACAGATACGCAGTATTTT. The chain employs TRBV28 and TRBJ2-3; TRBD2 aligns across 7 bases. The CDR3 totals 16 residues. Trimming took 6 bases from V and 1 from J; bases not matched to a gene: 10. Germline V CDR1 and CDR2: MDHEN, SYDVKM.

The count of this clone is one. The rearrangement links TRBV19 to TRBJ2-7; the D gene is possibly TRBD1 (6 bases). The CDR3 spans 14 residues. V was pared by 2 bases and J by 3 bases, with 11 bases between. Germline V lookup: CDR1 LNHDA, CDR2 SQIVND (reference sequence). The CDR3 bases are TGTGCCAGTAGTATATTCAGGGGCCACTACGAGCAGTACTTC. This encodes CASSIFRGHYEQYF.

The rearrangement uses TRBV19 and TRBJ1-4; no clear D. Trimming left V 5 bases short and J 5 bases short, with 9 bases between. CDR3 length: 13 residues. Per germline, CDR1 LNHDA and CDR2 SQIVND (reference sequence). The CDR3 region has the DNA TGTGCCAGTAGTCCGGGATTGAATGAAAAACTGTTTTTT. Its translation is CASSPGLNEKLFF.

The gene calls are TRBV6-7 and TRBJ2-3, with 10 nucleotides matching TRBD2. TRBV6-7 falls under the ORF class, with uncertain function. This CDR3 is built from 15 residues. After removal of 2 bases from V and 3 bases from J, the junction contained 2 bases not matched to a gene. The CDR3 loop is CASSYIAGGTDTQYF. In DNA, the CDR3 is TGTGCCAGCAGTTACATAGCGGGAGGTACAGATACGCAGTATTTT.